This T cell receptor beta chain was recovered during a study of radiotherapy plus CTLA-4 blockade in lung cancer. Sequencing used immunoSEQ multiplex PCR; TCRdb keeps in-frame clones, though not all of them. The sample includes some 110,000 clones, roughly 80% of them seen just once. The ends were cut back, 10 bases at V and 4 bases at J, with 10 bases in the middle. Germline CDR1 reads ENHRY; CDR2 reads SYGVKD. The CDR3 loop spans 12 amino acids. This receptor was identified in a human donor with non-small cell lung cancer who had a partial response to radiotherapy plus ipilimumab. The chain links TRBV10-3 to TRBJ1-4; TRBD1 might be the D (6 bases). The sample was peripheral blood, taken from a patient treated with radiotherapy plus ipilimumab. The CDR3 sequence: CATRQDNEKLFF. DNA of the CDR3: TGTGCCACCAGACAGGATAATGAAAAACTGTTTTTT.